The 14 T cell receptor beta chains listed next were all sequenced from one sample in a study of T cells in Graves' hyperthyroidism and ophthalmopathy. Using RNA transcripts as the source, TCR beta CDR3 regions were amplified. HTBI primers drove first-round RT-PCR of the TCR CDR3. TCRdb analysed the multiplex PCR reads with MiXCR anew, one entry per CDR3 protein. The data show over 650,000 distinct CDR3 sequences, about a sixth seen once. Specimen: blood. Every receptor here comes from a man between 18 and 29 years old with Graves' hyperthyroidism.

The sample holds many counts of this clonotype. The J gene is TRBJ2-1, the V gene TRBV24-1, with D possibly being TRBD2 (6 bases). Per germline, CDR1 KGHDR and CDR2 SFDVKD. V shed 3 bases and J shed 0 bases, with 17 bases lying between them. The CDR3 runs 18 residues. CDR3 residues: CATSDPRPGDGSYNEQFF. The CDR3 region has the DNA TGTGCCACCAGTGATCCTCGTCCGGGGGACGGCTCCTACAATGAGCAGTTCTTC.

This clonotype was counted many times. The V call is TRBV7-8, the J call TRBJ1-4; D remains ambiguous. CDR3 size: 14 residues. V gave up 4 bases and J gave up 6 bases, with 12 bases separating them. The germline V gene encodes CDR1 SGHVS and CDR2 FQNEAQ. The CDR3 region has the DNA TGTGCCAGCAGCTCCAGCCGAGTAGATGAAAAACTGTTTTTT. As protein: CASSSSRVDEKLFF.

This chain links TRBV28 with TRBJ2-4; the match to TRBD1 covers 7 bases. With V trimmed by 6 bases and J by 2 bases, 10 bases remained unmatched. The CDR3 contains 16 residues. Germline lookup yields CDR1 MDHEN and CDR2 SYDVKM. Here the CDR3 DNA reads TGTGCCAGCAGCACCACGGACAGGCGGCCCAAAAACATTCAGTACTTC. It translates to CASSTTDRRPKNIQYF.

This clonotype was found a few times. A read error is likely, as this CDR3 ends without the conserved phenylalanine or tryptophan. V gene TRBV5-1 combines with J gene TRBJ2-1, with a weak D call TRBD2 (5 bases). The V and J ends lost 4 bases and 0 bases respectively, with 11 bases between them. Germline assignment: CDR1 SGHRS and CDR2 YFSETQ. The CDR3 runs to 15 residues. The CDR3 DNA follows: TGCGCCAGCAGCGTGGACTCGAGCTCCTACAATGAGCAGTTCCTC. Translation: CASSVDSSSYNEQFL.

In its sample, this clonotype was seen a few times. The chain combines TRBV28 with TRBJ1-4; 7 bases agree with TRBD1. In germline, CDR1 is MDHEN, CDR2 SYDVKM. V lost 3 bases, J lost 2 bases, and 3 bases stayed unmatched. The CDR3 contains 15 residues. The CDR3 reads CASSFPQGTNEKLFF. CDR3 in DNA: TGTGCCAGCAGTTTCCCACAGGGGACTAATGAAAAACTGTTTTTT. Complete variable domain (other parts from reference TRBV28 and TRBJ1-4): DVKVTQSSRYLVKRTGEKVFLECVQDMDHENMFWYRQDPGLGLRLIYFSYDVKMKEKGDIPEGYSVSREKKERFSLILESASTNQTSMYLCASSFPQGTNEKLFFGSGTQLSVL.

This clonotype has ten or more counts. As DNA, the CDR3 is TGCAGCGTCGCTAGCGGGGGGAGCACAGATACGCAGTATTTT. It is translated as CSVASGGSTDTQYF. This chain uses TRBV29-1 with TRBJ2-3; 11 nucleotides agree with TRBD2. Unmatched junction bases numbered 2, after V lost 6 bases and J lost 0 bases. CDR1 is SQVTM, CDR2 ANQGSEA, per germline. There are 14 residues in the CDR3.

This clonotype was picked up a small number of times. V is TRBV4-1 and J is TRBJ1-1; D gene unclear. This CDR3 contains 15 residues. Germline loops: CDR1 MGHRA, CDR2 YSYEKL. The V end lost 1 base, the J end lost 5 bases, and 14 bases lay between the germline ends. DNA of the CDR3: TGCGCCAGCAGCCAAGGTTCCCCGGGAGGAACTGAAGCTTTCTTT. This sequence encodes CASSQGSPGGTEAFF.

This clonotype was picked up a small number of times. This sequence joins TRBV18 and TRBJ2-1; a possible D gene is TRBD2 (6 bases). Germline CDR1 and CDR2: KGHSH and LQKENI. The CDR3 sequence is 13 residues long. The V gene lost 4 bases and the J gene lost 7 bases, with 11 bases spanning the gap. In nucleotides, the CDR3 is TGTGCCAGCTCACTTGGGAGGCCAAATGAGCAGTTCTTC. This codes for CASSLGRPNEQFF.

The table lists this clonotype with a few counts. V is TRBV28 and J is TRBJ2-7; 12 bases line up with TRBD2. Germline loops: CDR1 MDHEN, CDR2 SYDVKM. The CDR3 is made up of 16 amino acids. Trimming cost V 4 bases and J 4 bases; bases outside gene matches: 8. The CDR3 bases are TGTGCCAGCAGTTCTAGCGGGAGGGCCCTTAATTACGAGCAGTACTTC. Protein product: CASSSSGRALNYEQYF.

J is TRBJ2-3 and V is TRBV5-1; TRBD2 agrees at 7 bases. CDR1 is SGHRS, CDR2 YFSETQ, per germline. This CDR3 region has 17 residues. V lost 0 bases, J lost 0 bases, and 7 bases stayed unmatched. In DNA form, the CDR3 reads TGCGCCAGCAGCTTGGAAAGGGCGGGAGTCAGCACAGATACGCAGTATTTT. Translated, it gives CASSLERAGVSTDTQYF.

The rearrangement uses TRBV20-1 and TRBJ2-7; 12 nucleotides match TRBD2. Germline trimming cut 1 base from V and 3 bases from J; bases unmatched to any gene: 1. The CDR3 consists of 14 residues. Per germline, CDR1 DFQATT and CDR2 SNEGSKA (reference sequence). CDR3 amino acids: CSARGTSGNYEQYF. In nucleotides, the CDR3 is TGCAGTGCTAGAGGGACTAGCGGGAACTACGAGCAGTACTTC.

In regard to this clonotype: The germline gene is not matched at one end of the junction; a read error may be the cause. V and J are TRBV4-1 and TRBJ2-5; TRBD2 is a possible D gene (5 bases). This CDR3 has 13 residues. Germline V gene data show CDR1 as MGHRA and CDR2 as YSYEKL. CDR3 region: CASSQDLGEHPDF. In nucleotides, the CDR3 is TGCGCCAGCAGCCAAGATCTTGGGGAGCATCCCGACTTC.

In this sample, this clonotype turned up many times. V and J are TRBV12-3 or TRBV12-4 and TRBJ1-5; a weak D match, TRBD1 (6 bases). Deletions cut 0 bases from V and 6 bases from J, with 9 bases between. The CDR3 is made up of 14 amino acids. The chain's CDR3 is CASSLAGGPQPQHF. The DNA of the CDR3 is TGTGCCAGCAGTTTAGCGGGGGGCCCTCAGCCCCAGCATTTT.

In nucleotides, the CDR3 is TGTGCCAGCAGTTTCTCGCGGGGCGCCAACACTGAAGCTTTCTTT. It encodes CASSFSRGANTEAFF. The chain is built from TRBV27 and TRBJ1-1; possible D gene TRBD1, 5 bases. Germline lookup yields CDR1 MNHEY and CDR2 SMNVEV (reference sequence). The CDR3 covers 15 residues. V shed 3 bases and J shed 2 bases, with 13 bases lying between them.